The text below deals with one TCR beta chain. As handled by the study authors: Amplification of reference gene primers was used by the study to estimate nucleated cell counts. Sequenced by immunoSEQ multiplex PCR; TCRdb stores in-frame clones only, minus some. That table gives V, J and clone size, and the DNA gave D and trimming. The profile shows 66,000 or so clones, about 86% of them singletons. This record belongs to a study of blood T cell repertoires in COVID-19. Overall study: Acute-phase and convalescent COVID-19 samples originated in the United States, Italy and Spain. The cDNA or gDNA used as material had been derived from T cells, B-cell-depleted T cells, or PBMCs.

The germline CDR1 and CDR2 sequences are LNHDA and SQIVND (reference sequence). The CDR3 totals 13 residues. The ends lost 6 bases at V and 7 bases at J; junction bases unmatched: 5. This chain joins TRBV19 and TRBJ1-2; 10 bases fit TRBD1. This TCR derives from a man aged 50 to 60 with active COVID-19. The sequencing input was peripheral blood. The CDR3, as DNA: TGTGCCAGTAGCTCGACAGGGGGCGTTGGCTACACCTTC. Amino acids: CASSSTGGVGYTF.